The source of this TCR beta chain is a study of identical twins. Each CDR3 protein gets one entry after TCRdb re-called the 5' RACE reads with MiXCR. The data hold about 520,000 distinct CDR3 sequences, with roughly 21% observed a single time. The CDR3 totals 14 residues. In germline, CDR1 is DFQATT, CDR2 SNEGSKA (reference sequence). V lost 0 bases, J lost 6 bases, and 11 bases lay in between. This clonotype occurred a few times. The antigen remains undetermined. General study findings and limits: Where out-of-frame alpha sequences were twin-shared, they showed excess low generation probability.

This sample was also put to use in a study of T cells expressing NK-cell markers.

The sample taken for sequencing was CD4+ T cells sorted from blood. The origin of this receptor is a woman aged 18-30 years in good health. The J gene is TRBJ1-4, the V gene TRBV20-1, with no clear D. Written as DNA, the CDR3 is TGCAGTGCTAGAGAATCCGCAGGCCATGAAAAACTGTTTTTT. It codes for CSARESAGHEKLFF.